The sequence of this T cell receptor beta chain was determined in a study of shared clonotypes between healthy human individuals. Libraries were prepared by immunoSEQ multiplex PCR; TCRdb keeps only in-frame clonotypes and omits some of them. The sample has a few million clones; approximately 96% are singletons. Losses at the gene ends were 2 bases for V and 7 bases for J; bases not matched to a gene: 11. Germline assignment: CDR1 LGHNT and CDR2 FRNRAP. The CDR3 has 18 amino acids. Specimen: naive CD4+ T cells sorted from blood. The subset: CD45RA+ positively selected. The gene calls are TRBV12-5 and TRBJ2-2; 12 bases align to TRBD2. This sequence was found in a man in his late teens or twenties in good health. In nucleotides, the CDR3 is TGTGCTAGTGGTTTGACCCGACTAGCGGGAGCGTCGGGCGGGGAGCTGTTTTTT. The encoded protein is CASGLTRLAGASGGELFF.